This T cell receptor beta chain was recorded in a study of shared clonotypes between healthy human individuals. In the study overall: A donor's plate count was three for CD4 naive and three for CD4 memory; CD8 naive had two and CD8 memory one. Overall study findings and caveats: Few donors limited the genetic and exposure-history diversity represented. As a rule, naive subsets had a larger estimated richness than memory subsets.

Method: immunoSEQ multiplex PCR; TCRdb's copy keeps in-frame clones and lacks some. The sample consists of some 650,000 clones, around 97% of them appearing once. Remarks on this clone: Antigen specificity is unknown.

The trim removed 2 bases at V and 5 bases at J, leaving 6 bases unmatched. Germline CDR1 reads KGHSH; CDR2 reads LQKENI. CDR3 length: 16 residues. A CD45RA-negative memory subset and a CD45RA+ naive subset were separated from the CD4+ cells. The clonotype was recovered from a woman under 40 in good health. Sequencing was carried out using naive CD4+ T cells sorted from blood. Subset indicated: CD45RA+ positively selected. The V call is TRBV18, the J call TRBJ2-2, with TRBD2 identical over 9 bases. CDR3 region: CASSPGASGETGELFF. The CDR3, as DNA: TGTGCCAGCTCACCAGGCGCTAGCGGGGAGACCGGGGAGCTGTTTTTT.